The 5 T cell receptor beta chains below all came from one sample that was sequenced in a study of T cells in Graves' hyperthyroidism and ophthalmopathy. Amplification targeted TCR beta CDR3 regions from RNA transcripts. The HTBI primer set served for first-round RT-PCR of the TCR CDR3. In TCRdb, the multiplex PCR reads were re-called with MiXCR into one record per CDR3 protein. Among approximately 530,000 distinct CDR3 sequences listed, around 20% were seen once. The sample was blood. Receptors were obtained from a man aged 35-49 years with Graves' ophthalmopathy.

About this clonotype: This may stem from a read error, because a much larger clone lies one nucleotide away. The J gene is TRBJ1-1, the V gene TRBV30; 10 positions match TRBD1. CDR1 is GTSNPN, CDR2 SVGIG, per germline (reference sequence). This CDR3 has 12 residues. This chain's CDR3 is CAWGQGGTEALF. The CDR3 coding sequence is TGTGCCTGGGGACAGGGGGGGACTGAAGCTCTCTTT.

This clonotype was seen only a few times. The chain combines TRBV2 with TRBJ2-7; 11 positions agree with TRBD1. The junction had 1 base not matched to a gene; V was cut back by 6 bases and J by 0 bases. The CDR3 runs 14 residues. CDR1 is SNHLY, CDR2 FYNNEI, per germline. For the CDR3, the DNA is TGTGCCAGCAGCGGGACAGGGGGCTCCTACGAGCAGTACTTC. As protein: CASSGTGGSYEQYF.

This clonotype was seen ten or more times. This chain uses TRBV5-1 with TRBJ2-1, with D hard to call. Germline V gene lookup returns CDR1 SGHRS and CDR2 YFSETQ. The V end was cut by 4 bases, the J end by 0 bases, with 14 bases between. There are 16 residues in the CDR3. CDR3: CASSEVVTNSYNEQFF. CDR3 bases: TGCGCCAGCAGCGAAGTTGTAACCAACTCCTACAATGAGCAGTTCTTC. Full variable domain (missing parts from reference TRBV5-1 and TRBJ2-1): KAGVTQTPRYLIKTRGQQVTLSCSPISGHRSVSWYQQTPGQGLQFLFEYFSETQRNKGNFPGRFSGRQFSNSRSEMNVSTLELGDSALYLCASSEVVTNSYNEQFFGPGTRLTVL.

This clonotype occurred a few times. The V and J genes are TRBV9 and TRBJ2-3; D possibly uses TRBD1 or TRBD2 (5 bases each). Between the trimmed V and J ends, which lost 0 bases and 5 bases, there was a span of 13 bases. The CDR3 has 15 amino acids. The V gene's germline CDR1 is SGDLS and CDR2 YYNGEE. This CDR3 is CASSVDLGVGDTQYF. The CDR3 DNA is TGTGCCAGCAGCGTAGACTTGGGGGTCGGAGATACGCAGTATTTT.

This clonotype has at least ten counts. This chain joins TRBV12-3 or TRBV12-4 and TRBJ2-4; 8 positions match TRBD1. V lost 6 bases, J lost 4 bases, and 5 bases stayed unmatched. The CDR3 covers 14 residues. The CDR3 DNA reads as TGTGCCAGCAGCTTCTGGACAGGGAAAAACATTCAGTACTTC. Translating gives CASSFWTGKNIQYF.